The clone carrying this T cell receptor (beta chain) was seen once. TCRdb's copy holds only in-frame clones and misses some; the assay was immunoSEQ multiplex PCR. This repertoire shows tens of thousands of clones, roughly 88% found once; its top ten account for roughly 5.6%. The data originate from a study of blood T cell repertoires in COVID-19. Sequencing input: peripheral blood. This sequence was found in a human donor in a cohort sampled during active COVID-19.

The CDR3 loop is CASSVVVYSYEQYF. CDR3 bases: TGTGCCAGCAGCGTAGTAGTCTACTCCTACGAGCAGTACTTC. The V and J genes are TRBV9 and TRBJ2-7; D remains unclear. V was trimmed by 0 bases and J by 0 bases, leaving 7 bases between them. The CDR3 loop spans 14 amino acids. Germline CDR1 reads SGDLS; CDR2 reads YYNGEE.